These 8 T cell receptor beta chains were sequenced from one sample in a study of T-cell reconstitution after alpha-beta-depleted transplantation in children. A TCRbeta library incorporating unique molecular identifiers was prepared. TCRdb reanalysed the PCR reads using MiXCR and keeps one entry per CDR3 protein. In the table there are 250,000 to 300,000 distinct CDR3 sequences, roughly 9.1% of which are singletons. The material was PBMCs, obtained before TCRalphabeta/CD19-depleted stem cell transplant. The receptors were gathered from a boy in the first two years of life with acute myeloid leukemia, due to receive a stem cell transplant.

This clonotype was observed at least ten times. The CDR3 reads CASSLAPGQSGTEAFF. The DNA for the CDR3 is TGCGCCAGCAGCTTGGCTCCTGGACAGTCTGGCACTGAAGCTTTCTTT. The chain uses TRBV5-1 and TRBJ1-1; a weak D match, TRBD1 (6 bases). CDR1 is SGHRS and CDR2 is YFSETQ in the germline V gene. The CDR3 contains 16 residues. V dropped 0 bases and J dropped 4 bases, with 16 bases sitting between them.

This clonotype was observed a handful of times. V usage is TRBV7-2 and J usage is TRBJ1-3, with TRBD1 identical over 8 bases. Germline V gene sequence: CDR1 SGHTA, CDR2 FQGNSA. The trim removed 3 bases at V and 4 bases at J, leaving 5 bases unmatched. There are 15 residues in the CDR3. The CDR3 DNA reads TGTGCCAGCAGCTTCAGGGGGCGAACCGGAAACACCATATATTTT. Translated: CASSFRGRTGNTIYF.

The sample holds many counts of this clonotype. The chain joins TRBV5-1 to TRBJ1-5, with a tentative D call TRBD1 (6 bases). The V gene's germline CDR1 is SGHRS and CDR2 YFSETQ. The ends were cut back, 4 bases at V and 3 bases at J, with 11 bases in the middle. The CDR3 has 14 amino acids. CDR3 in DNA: TGCGCCAGCAGCCCGGGACACACCAATCAGCCCCAGCATTTT. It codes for CASSPGHTNQPQHF.

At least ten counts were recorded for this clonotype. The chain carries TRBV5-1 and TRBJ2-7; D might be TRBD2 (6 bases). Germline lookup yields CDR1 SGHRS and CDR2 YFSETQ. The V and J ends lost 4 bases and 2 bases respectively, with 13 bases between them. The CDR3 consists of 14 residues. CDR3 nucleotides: TGCGCCAGCAGCCAAGCGGGTTCCCCCTACGAGCAGTACTTC. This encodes CASSQAGSPYEQYF.

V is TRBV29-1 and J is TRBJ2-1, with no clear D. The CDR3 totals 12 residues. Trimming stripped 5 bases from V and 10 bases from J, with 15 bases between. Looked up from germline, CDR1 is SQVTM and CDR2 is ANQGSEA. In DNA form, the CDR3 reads TGCAGCGTTAGGGCGGTAGCTTGGGAGCAGTTCTTC. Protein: CSVRAVAWEQFF.

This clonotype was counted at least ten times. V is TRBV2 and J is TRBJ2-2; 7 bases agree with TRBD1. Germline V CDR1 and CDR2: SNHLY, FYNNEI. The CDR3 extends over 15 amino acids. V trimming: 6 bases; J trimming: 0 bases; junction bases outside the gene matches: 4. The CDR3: CASRGTASNTGELFF. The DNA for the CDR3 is TGTGCCAGCAGAGGGACAGCTTCGAACACCGGGGAGCTGTTTTTT.

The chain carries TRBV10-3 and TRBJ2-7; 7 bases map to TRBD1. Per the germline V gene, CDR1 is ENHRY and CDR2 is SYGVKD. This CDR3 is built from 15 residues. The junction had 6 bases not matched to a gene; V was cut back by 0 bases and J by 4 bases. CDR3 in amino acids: CAISESAGGGYEQYF. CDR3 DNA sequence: TGTGCCATCAGTGAGTCGGCAGGGGGTGGGTACGAGCAGTACTTC.

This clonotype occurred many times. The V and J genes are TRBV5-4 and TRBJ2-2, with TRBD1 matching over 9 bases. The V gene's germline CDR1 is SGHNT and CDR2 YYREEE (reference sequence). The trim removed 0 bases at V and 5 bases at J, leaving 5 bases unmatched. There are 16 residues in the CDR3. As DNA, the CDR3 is TGTGCCAGCAGCTTGGCAGGGACAGGGTGGACCGGGGAGCTGTTTTTT. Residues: CASSLAGTGWTGELFF.